The clone carrying this TCR beta chain was counted ten times or more. Its antigen is as yet unknown. The data were obtained in a study of T cells in Graves' hyperthyroidism and ophthalmopathy. In the study overall: Peripheral blood draws took place at initial diagnosis, ahead of any treatment. Overall study findings and caveats: Most clonotypes expanded in the thyroid (above 0.001) were also present in blood. Through a model of 13 V-J features, ophthalmopathy was separated from stable hyperthyroidism.

Amplification targeted TCR beta CDR3 regions from RNA transcripts. Using the HTBI primer set, a first-round RT-PCR was run on the TCR CDR3. Each CDR3 protein gets one entry after TCRdb re-called the multiplex PCR reads with MiXCR. The top ten hold roughly two fifths of the sample, which has 300,000 to 400,000 distinct CDR3 sequences, about 18% seen once. V was clipped by 2 bases and J by 5 bases; unmatched bases: 0. The CDR3 covers 12 residues. Germline V gene data show CDR1 as SEHNR and CDR2 as FQNEAQ (reference sequence). J is TRBJ2-7 and V is TRBV7-9, with TRBD1 identical over 7 bases. This receptor was obtained from a man between 18 and 29 years old with Graves' ophthalmopathy. Sequencing was performed on blood. CDR3 coding DNA: TGTGCCAGCAGCTTAACAGGGGACGAGCAGTACTTC. It codes for CASSLTGDEQYF.